Presented here are 26 T cell receptor beta chains from one specimen sequenced in a study of shared clonotypes between healthy human individuals. Here immunoSEQ multiplex PCR was the method, and the copy in TCRdb shows in-frame clones only, minus some. Seen here are 490,000 or so clones, 70% to 85% observed once, and the top ten hold 12%. Sequenced: PBMCs. The receptor set was obtained from a woman aged 40 to 55 in good health. Some clones in this sample may be carry-over from other donors' samples.

The chain carries TRBV28 and TRBJ2-5, with D hard to call. The last part of the DNA fits TRBJ2-7 better; the J call may be wrong. Germline CDR1 reads MDHEN; CDR2 reads SYDVKM. The CDR3 has 14 residues. This CDR3 reads CASSLDTAAYEQYF. Here the CDR3 DNA reads TGTGCCAGCAGTTTAGACACGGCTGCCTACGAGCAGTACTTC.

This clone was counted a single time. The chain has TRBV7-9 and TRBJ2-3, with 10 bases aligning to TRBD2. V was clipped by 1 base and J by 5 bases; unmatched bases: 6. Germline V gene lookup returns CDR1 SEHNR and CDR2 FQNEAQ (reference sequence). This CDR3 spans 16 amino acids. The CDR3 loop is CASSLEPSGRGDTQYF. As DNA, the CDR3 is TGTGCCAGCAGCTTAGAGCCTAGCGGGAGAGGAGATACGCAGTATTTT.

V gene TRBV7-2 combines with J gene TRBJ2-5, with 14 bases that match TRBD2. Germline trimming cut 4 bases from V and 5 bases from J; bases unmatched to any gene: 6. The CDR3 covers 16 residues. Germline CDR1 and CDR2: SGHTA and FQGNSA. The CDR3 loop is CASSSGTSGSQETQYF. In DNA form, the CDR3 reads TGTGCCAGCAGCTCCGGGACTAGCGGGAGTCAGGAGACCCAGTACTTC.

There are a few counts of this clone. The chain is built from TRBV2 and TRBJ1-6; maybe TRBD1 (5 bases). V was clipped by 6 bases and J by 4 bases, with 10 bases between them. There are 14 residues in the CDR3. From germline, CDR1 is SNHLY and CDR2 FYNNEI. In nucleotides, the CDR3 is TGTGCCAGCAGCCAGACAGCTTATAATTCACCCCTCCACTTT. This encodes CASSQTAYNSPLHF.

Notes on this clone: This probably arose from a read error, given a far larger clone one base away. The same CDR3 arises from other DNA sequences in this sample as well. CDR3 loop: CASSPSEGKETQYF. The CDR3 DNA reads TGTGCCAGCAGCCCGAGTGAGGGGAAAGAGACCCAGTACTTC. The rearrangement uses TRBV6-5 and TRBJ2-5; D possibly uses TRBD1 or TRBD2 (5 bases each). Germline V gives CDR1 MNHEY, CDR2 SVGAGI. The CDR3 has 14 residues. V dropped 6 bases and J dropped 3 bases, with 14 bases sitting between them.

The chain has TRBV5-1 and TRBJ2-3, with D uncertain. From germline, CDR1 is SGHRS and CDR2 YFSETQ. The CDR3 is 14 residues long. Trimming left V 0 bases short and J 5 bases short, with 10 bases between. CDR3 protein: CASSLEAPLDTQYF. The CDR3 nucleotides are TGCGCCAGCAGCTTGGAGGCTCCCTTAGATACGCAGTATTTT.

The chain recombines TRBV28 with TRBJ1-2; D is unclear. The CDR3 length is 13 residues. V was shortened by 1 base and J by 3 bases, with 6 bases between the two germline ends. Germline loops: CDR1 MDHEN, CDR2 SYDVKM. CDR3 coding DNA: TGTGCCAGCAGTTTATCGGTTGACTATGGCTACACCTTC. Its translation is CASSLSVDYGYTF.

The chain carries TRBV20-1 and TRBJ2-7; D assignment may be TRBD1 or TRBD2 (5 bases each). This CDR3 is 11 amino acids long. Deletions cut 5 bases from V and 2 bases from J, with 7 bases between. Germline V gene sequence: CDR1 DFQATT, CDR2 SNEGSKA (reference sequence). The CDR3 region is CSAGDAYEQYF. The CDR3 nucleotides read TGCAGTGCTGGGGACGCCTACGAGCAGTACTTC.

The chain is built from TRBV11-2 and TRBJ2-7; D remains unclear. This CDR3 spans 13 amino acids. Germline V gene data show CDR1 as SGHAT and CDR2 as FQNNGV. Trimming stripped 5 bases from V and 6 bases from J, with 14 bases between. The CDR3 reads CASSTGMLGEQYF. The CDR3 DNA is TGTGCCAGCAGCACTGGGATGCTTGGCGAGCAGTACTTC.

The rearrangement links TRBV15 to TRBJ2-5; 15 bases are a match to TRBD2. This CDR3 region has 17 residues. V dropped 5 bases and J dropped 2; count of bases not matched to a gene: 6. Germline V gives CDR1 LNHNV, CDR2 YYDKDF (reference sequence). CDR3 protein: CATSSRGLAGGQETQYF. CDR3 in DNA: TGTGCCACCAGCTCCCGAGGACTAGCGGGAGGGCAAGAGACCCAGTACTTC.

The table lists this clone with a few counts. V and J are TRBV27 and TRBJ2-1; 12 nucleotides line up with TRBD2. The length of the CDR3 is 16 residues. Losses at the gene ends were 6 bases for V and 5 bases for J; bases not matched to a gene: 8. CDR1 is MNHEY, CDR2 SMNVEV, per germline (reference sequence). CDR3 sequence (DNA): TGTGCCAGCAGGCAACTAGCGGGAGGTCTCAACAATGAGCAGTTCTTC. Amino acid sequence: CASRQLAGGLNNEQFF.

Concerning this clone: Only one base separates this from a far larger clonotype, so it likely reflects a read error. Within the sample, other DNA sequences also encode this same CDR3. This chain connects TRBV11-2 to TRBJ1-1, with 7 bases identical to TRBD1. CDR1 and CDR2 from the germline V gene are SGHAT and FQNNGV. The CDR3 spans 13 residues. Unmatched junction bases numbered 3, after V lost 3 bases and J lost 5 bases. The DNA of the CDR3 is TGTGCCAGCAGCTTTGACAGGGATACTGAAGCTTTCTTT. It codes for CASSFDRDTEAFF.

The rearrangement links TRBV19 to TRBJ2-1, with D possibly being TRBD2 (5 bases). The CDR3 spans 13 residues. V lost 10 bases to trimming and J lost 1 base, with 11 bases between them. CDR1 is LNHDA and CDR2 is SQIVND in the germline V gene (reference sequence). The CDR3 sequence: CATSRESYNEQFF. The CDR3 DNA is TGTGCCACCTCTAGGGAGTCCTACAATGAGCAGTTCTTC.

This chain uses TRBV14 with TRBJ1-2; no clear D. The CDR3 spans 14 residues. Germline V gene sequence: CDR1 SGHDN, CDR2 FVKESK. Deletions cut 1 base from V and 3 bases from J, with 9 bases between. In DNA, the CDR3 is TGTGCCAGCAGCCAAGCGCTAGGGCACTATGGCTACACCTTC. Its translation: CASSQALGHYGYTF. The complete variable domain, with remaining parts taken from reference TRBV14 and TRBJ1-2, reads EAGVTQFPSHSVIEKGQTVTLRCDPISGHDNLYWYRRVMGKEIKFLLHFVKESKQDESGMPNNRFLAERTGGTYSTLKVQPAELEDSGVYFCASSQALGHYGYTFGSGTRLTVV.

This chain connects TRBV6-4 to TRBJ1-5; D not resolved. The CDR3 sequence is 14 residues long. V was shortened by 0 bases and J by 1 base, with 4 bases between the two germline ends. Germline values: CDR1 MRHNA, CDR2 SNTAGT. CDR3 protein: CASSDSGSNQPQHF. CDR3 coding DNA: TGTGCCAGCAGTGACTCGGGCAGCAATCAGCCCCAGCATTTT.

This clone was counted only a few times. The chain carries TRBV6-5 and TRBJ1-1, with 7 bases identical to TRBD1. J lost 2 bases, V lost 7 bases, and 7 bases had no gene match. In germline, CDR1 is MNHEY, CDR2 SVGAGI. The CDR3 loop spans 14 amino acids. The CDR3 spells CASIKQGSNTEAFF. The CDR3 DNA reads TGTGCCAGCATAAAACAGGGGTCCAACACTGAAGCTTTCTTT.

The gene calls are TRBV7-2 and TRBJ2-7; a possible D gene is TRBD2 (7 bases). Germline loops: CDR1 SGHTA, CDR2 FQGNSA. Trimming pared 5 bases from V and 6 bases from J, leaving 17 bases between. This CDR3 spans 14 amino acids. The CDR3 region is CASSPLGGQAEQYF. The CDR3 DNA reads TGTGCCAGCAGCCCCCTGGGGGGGCAGGCCGAGCAGTACTTC. Complete variable domain (other parts from reference TRBV7-2 and TRBJ2-7): GAGVSQSPSNKVTEKGKDVELRCDPISGHTALYWYRQSLGQGLEFLIYFQGNSAPDKSGLPSDRFSAERTGGSVSTLTIQRTQQEDSAVYLCASSPLGGQAEQYFGPGTRLTVT.

Notes on this clone: The same CDR3 can be traced to other DNA sequences in this sample. The V and J genes are TRBV28 and TRBJ1-5, with a tentative D call TRBD1 (6 bases). The germline gives CDR1 MDHEN, CDR2 SYDVKM. Trimming took off 7 bases at V and 7 bases at J, with 14 bases between the two ends. This CDR3 is 13 amino acids long. The CDR3 sequence is CASTAPGGQPQHF. The CDR3 DNA reads TGTGCCAGCACAGCTCCGGGGGGCCAGCCCCAGCATTTT.

V usage is TRBV9 and J usage is TRBJ1-2, with D possibly matching TRBD1 (5 bases). The V end was cut by 4 bases, the J end by 2 bases, with 21 bases between. The CDR3 contains 17 residues. Germline CDR1 and CDR2: SGDLS and YYNGEE. Here the CDR3 DNA reads TGTGCCAGCAGCCGCATTCTGCCCCGGGACCTCAACTATGGCTACACCTTC. It yields the protein CASSRILPRDLNYGYTF.

The sample holds one count of this clone. The chain joins TRBV18 to TRBJ1-4, with D uncertain. Germline V lookup: CDR1 KGHSH, CDR2 LQKENI. CDR3 length: 12 residues. Deletions cut 1 base from V and 8 bases from J, with 5 bases between. This chain's CDR3 is CASSPLQEKLFF. The CDR3 DNA sequence: TGTGCCAGCTCACCACTACAGGAAAAACTGTTTTTT.

The CDR3 reads CASSEGLAGRQFF. CDR3 coding DNA: TGTGCCAGCAGTGAGGGGCTAGCGGGCCGGCAGTTCTTC. This sequence joins TRBV2 and TRBJ2-1, with 8 nucleotides matching TRBD2. Per the germline V gene, CDR1 is SNHLY and CDR2 is FYNNEI. The CDR3 extends over 13 amino acids. V dropped 3 bases and J dropped 12; count of bases not matched to a gene: 7.

There are a few counts of this clone. The genes are TRBV28 and TRBJ1-1; no clear D. V gave up 5 bases and J gave up 5 bases, with 12 bases separating them. In germline, CDR1 is MDHEN, CDR2 SYDVKM. This CDR3 has 13 residues. This CDR3 reads CASSPFSRTEAFF. The CDR3 DNA is TGTGCCAGCAGTCCTTTCTCTCGTACTGAAGCTTTCTTT.

This chain's CDR3 is CASSLSRLAEYNEQFF. In nucleotides, the CDR3 is TGTGCCAGCAGCTTAAGCCGCCTAGCGGAGTACAATGAGCAGTTCTTC. The V and J genes are TRBV7-3 and TRBJ2-1; 7 bases map to TRBD2. The J segment lost 4 bases and the V segment lost 1 base, leaving 7 bases of the junction unmatched. The CDR3 covers 16 residues. CDR1 is SGHTA, CDR2 FQGTGA, per germline.

This chain joins TRBV6-5 and TRBJ2-7, with D unresolved. This CDR3 is built from 12 residues. Trimming removed 6 bases at V and 0 bases at J, with 6 bases between. Germline CDR1 and CDR2: MNHEY and SVGAGI. CDR3 coding DNA: TGTGCCAGCAGAACGAGCTCCTACGAGCAGTACTTC. It translates to CASRTSSYEQYF.

V is TRBV15 and J is TRBJ1-1; no clear D gene. This CDR3 contains 13 residues. Germline-derived CDR1 and CDR2 are LNHNV and YYDKDF (reference sequence). V lost 5 bases to trimming and J lost 2 bases, with 9 bases between them. CDR3 DNA sequence: TGTGCCACCAGCGGGGAGCTCAACACTGAAGCTTTCTTT. It yields the protein CATSGELNTEAFF.

The chain has TRBV28 and TRBJ1-2; the match to TRBD1 covers 9 bases. This CDR3 contains 16 residues. Unmatched junction bases numbered 9, after V lost 4 bases and J lost 3 bases. Germline V lookup: CDR1 MDHEN, CDR2 SYDVKM. The CDR3 loop is CASSSLQGAKDYGYTF. CDR3 DNA: TGTGCCAGCAGTTCCCTACAGGGGGCGAAGGACTATGGCTACACCTTC.